This TCR beta chain was recorded in a study of CD8 T cells in ankylosing spondylitis. Study-wide points: Within matched ankylosing spondylitis synovial fluid, disease-linked clones were reportedly significantly enriched. The disease-linked clones had a CD8+ phenotype and low blood frequencies. Typical of ankylosing spondylitis blood, it appeared, was a TCR beta motif of 7 or 8 highly homologous variants.

Preparation of TCR beta libraries was done by quantitative 5'-RACE with molecular barcodes. TCRdb ran MiXCR on the 5' RACE reads and lists one entry per CDR3 protein. The sample includes about 750,000 distinct CDR3 sequences, under 20% of them seen just once. Looked up from germline, CDR1 is SGHDT and CDR2 is YYEEEE. Trimming shortened V by 3 bases and J by 0 bases, and 15 bases separated the two germline ends. The CDR3 has 17 amino acids. Concerning this clonotype itself: The antigen is unknown.

This clonotype was sampled from a male donor with ankylosing spondylitis. The gene calls are TRBV5-6 and TRBJ2-2; tentative D call: TRBD1 (6 bases). Material for sequencing was blood, either unsorted or a sorted T cell fraction (not recorded which). The CDR3 spells CASSSLGHQSNTGELFF. The DNA for the CDR3 is TGTGCCAGCAGCTCCCTGGGACACCAGTCGAACACCGGGGAGCTGTTTTTT.